This T cell receptor (beta chain) was identified during a study of cytomegalovirus exposure and HLA in healthy donors. In the case of this clone: Its specificity is unknown.

Study-level results: Reported findings show TCR beta sequences accurately forecast HLA-A and HLA-B alleles in most subjects. A later analysis found common viral pathogens apparently linked to several of the most significant clusters.

The CDR3 length is 15 residues. The V gene's germline CDR1 is MNHEY and CDR2 SVGAGI. V was cut by 6 bases and J by 6 bases, with 20 bases left in between. The PCR employed 60 Vbeta primers together with 13 Jbeta primers. The protocol was immunoSEQ multiplex PCR, while the TCRdb copy is restricted to in-frame clones and leaves out a portion. Of roughly 200,000 clones detected, 87% appear once; the ten largest clones hold over 1%. Source material: PBMCs. V usage is TRBV6-5 and J usage is TRBJ1-1, with D maybe TRBD1 (6 bases). The sequence was obtained from a young man in good health and CMV-seronegative. The chain's CDR3 is CASRPFRGFAAEAFF. The CDR3 coding sequence is TGTGCCAGCAGGCCCTTCAGGGGATTTGCCGCTGAAGCTTTCTTT.